This T cell receptor beta chain was captured in a study of blood T cell repertoires in COVID-19. About the research overall: Italy, Spain and the United States were the sources of the convalescent and acute COVID-19 samples. PBMCs, B-cell-depleted T cells, or T cells provided the cDNA or gDNA that made up the material.

The germline V gene has CDR1 LGHNA and CDR2 YSLEER. This CDR3 comprises 16 residues. The ends lost 1 base at V and 6 bases at J; junction bases unmatched: 5. Measured with immunoSEQ multiplex PCR; TCRdb has only the in-frame clones, and not every one. Of approximately 230,000 clones listed, around nine tenths are singletons. Cohort assignment relied on participant-reported clinical history. The V gene is TRBV4-3, the J gene TRBJ2-2, with TRBD2 matching 10 bases. The clonotype comes from a woman in her 50s with acute COVID-19. The sample was PBMCs or T cells enriched from blood (not recorded which). CDR3 loop: CASSQGTSGPSGELFF. In nucleotides, the CDR3 is TGCGCCAGCAGCCAAGGGACTAGCGGTCCCTCCGGGGAGCTGTTTTTT.